This TCR beta chain comes out of a study of blood T cells in healthy people across ages. General study findings and limits: Across the age range, TCR beta diversity per million T cells fell in a roughly linear way.

PCR was performed a second time for about 7 to 11 cycles using a sample-barcoded 5' primer and a J-beta primer mix. TCRdb re-analysed the 5' RACE reads in MiXCR, keeping a single row per CDR3 protein. The repertoire holds over 1,500,000 distinct CDR3 sequences, 30% to 40% seen once, with 20% to 25% in the top ten. A remark on this clonotype: Its antigen is as yet unknown.

The germline V and J ends were trimmed by 5 bases and 2 bases, with 14 bases remaining between them. Looked up from germline, CDR1 is SGHTS and CDR2 is YDEGEE. This CDR3 has 15 amino acids. The sequence came from a human donor in good health. This sequence joins TRBV5-8 and TRBJ2-1, with D perhaps TRBD2 (5 bases). The sequenced sample was blood. The CDR3 DNA follows: TGTGCCAGCAGAGGACTCTCGGCAACCTACAATGAGCAGTTCTTC. Its protein is CASRGLSATYNEQFF.